This T cell receptor beta chain was sequenced during a study of graft-versus-host responses after intestinal transplantation. The germline CDR1 and CDR2 sequences are MNHEY and SVGAGI. Trimming shortened V by 6 bases and J by 3 bases, and 5 bases separated the two germline ends. CDR3 length: 11 residues. Profiled with immunoSEQ multiplex PCR; TCRdb holds only in-frame clones, not every one. The sample has over 100,000 clones, 87% seen once; the top ten hold 0.9%. Concerning this clone itself: The antigen remains unidentified.

V usage is TRBV6-5 and J usage is TRBJ1-1; D remains unclear. This clonotype was sampled from a human donor who received an intestinal transplant. The sample consisted of unstimulated CD4+ T cells sorted from spleen or lymph node cells, taken before intestinal transplant. The DNA of the CDR3 is TGTGCCAGCAGGACCGACACTGAAGCTTTCTTT. As protein: CASRTDTEAFF.